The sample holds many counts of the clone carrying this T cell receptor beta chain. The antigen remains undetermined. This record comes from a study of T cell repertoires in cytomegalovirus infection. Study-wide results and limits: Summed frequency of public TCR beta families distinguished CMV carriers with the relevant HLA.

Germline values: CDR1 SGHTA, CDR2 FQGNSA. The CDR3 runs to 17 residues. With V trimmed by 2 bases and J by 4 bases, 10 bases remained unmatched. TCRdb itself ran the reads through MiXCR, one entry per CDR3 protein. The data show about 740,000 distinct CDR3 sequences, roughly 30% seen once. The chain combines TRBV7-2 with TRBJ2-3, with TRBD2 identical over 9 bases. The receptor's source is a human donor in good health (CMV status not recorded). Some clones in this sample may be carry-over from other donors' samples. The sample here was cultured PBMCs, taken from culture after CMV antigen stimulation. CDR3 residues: CASSLIAGVFGSDTQYF. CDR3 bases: TGTGCCAGCAGCTTAATAGCGGGGGTTTTCGGGTCAGATACGCAGTATTTT.